A single sample gave rise to the 22 T cell receptor beta chains below, sequenced in a study of spatial heterogeneity in lung cancer. Using its own MiXCR run on the 5' RACE reads, TCRdb lists one record per CDR3 protein. The sample includes 4,000 or so distinct CDR3 sequences, 20% to 25% of them seen just once. Time point given: sample taken at primary tumor resection. Whole RNA, which was extracted from tumor, nontumor lung tissue or frozen PBMC, was sequenced without any cell sorting. Sequencing used normal lung tissue next to the tumor, obtained at surgery. All receptors come from a female donor with early-stage non-small cell lung cancer.

By proportion, this clonotype is medium-sized. A library prepared for alpha chains yielded this beta chain as an off-target read; its size is of little meaning. The CDR3 DNA reads as TGTGCCAGCAGGCAGGGAAGCGACTATGGCTACACCTTC. Translation gives CASRQGSDYGYTF. The chain links TRBV7-9 to TRBJ1-2, with a tentative D call TRBD1 (5 bases). Germline lookup yields CDR1 SEHNR and CDR2 FQNEAQ (reference sequence). V was pared by 6 bases and J by 3 bases, with 11 bases between. The CDR3 is made up of 13 amino acids.

As concerns this clonotype: Found in a library prepared for alpha chains, this beta chain is an off-target read, and its abundance has little meaning. The chain carries TRBV29-1 and TRBJ2-1, with D uncertain. The CDR3 has 12 residues. V gave up 1 base and J gave up 4 bases, with 5 bases separating them. Germline lookup yields CDR1 SQVTM and CDR2 ANQGSEA. This CDR3 is CSVEGQYNEQFF. The CDR3 bases are TGCAGCGTTGAAGGCCAATACAATGAGCAGTTCTTC.

This clonotype ranks as medium-sized. Since the library was made to target alpha chains, this beta chain is a stray read and its abundance is not meaningful. The rearrangement uses TRBV9 and TRBJ1-5; tentative D call: TRBD1 (5 bases). The CDR3 spans 15 residues. The V and J ends lost 4 bases and 6 bases respectively, with 17 bases between them. Germline CDR1 reads SGDLS; CDR2 reads YYNGEE. This CDR3 reads CASSPFTGVGQPQHF. As DNA, the CDR3 is TGTGCCAGCAGCCCATTCACGGGGGTGGGTCAGCCCCAGCATTTT.

Ten or more counts support this clonotype. The library was prepared for alpha chains; this beta chain is a stray read, so its frequency means little. This sequence joins TRBV18 and TRBJ2-3; 15 nucleotides match TRBD2. The germline V gene has CDR1 KGHSH and CDR2 LQKENI. The CDR3 has 18 residues. With 3 bases clipped from V and 2 bases from J, the junction kept 6 bases outside the gene matches. CDR3 protein: CASSPTGTSGGLTDTQYF. The CDR3 bases are TGTGCCAGCTCACCGACCGGGACTAGCGGGGGGCTCACAGATACGCAGTATTTT.

This clonotype ranks as medium-sized. This beta chain is a stray sequence in a library constructed for alpha chains; its clone size is not meaningful. The gene calls are TRBV6-5 and TRBJ1-2; maybe TRBD1 (6 bases). Trimming took off 5 bases at V and 6 bases at J, with 13 bases between the two ends. Germline V CDR1 and CDR2: MNHEY, SVGAGI. The CDR3 is 13 amino acids. CDR3 bases: TGTGCCAGCAGTCCCTGGGCAGGGGATGGCTACACCTTC. Encoded protein: CASSPWAGDGYTF.

This clonotype was seen ten or more times. This beta chain is a stray read from a library made for alpha chains; its abundance is not meaningful. The chain joins TRBV20-1 to TRBJ2-1; 9 positions match TRBD2. The CDR3 contains 15 residues. The trim removed 3 bases at V and 7 bases at J, leaving 10 bases unmatched. Germline V lookup: CDR1 DFQATT, CDR2 SNEGSKA (reference sequence). For the CDR3, the DNA is TGCAGTGCTAGTACCTCGCTAGCGGGGATTAATGAGCAGTTCTTC. Translation: CSASTSLAGINEQFF.

This clonotype qualifies as large. Since the library was made to target alpha chains, this beta chain is a stray read and its abundance is not meaningful. This sequence joins TRBV6-5 and TRBJ1-4; 10 positions agree with TRBD1. CDR1 MNHEY and CDR2 SVGAGI come from the germline V gene. Trimming cost V 7 bases and J 7 bases; bases outside gene matches: 6. The CDR3 is made up of 14 amino acids. The CDR3 DNA sequence: TGTGCCAGCAAATCCGGGACAGGGGCTGAAAAACTGTTTTTT. This sequence encodes CASKSGTGAEKLFF.

This clonotype is medium-sized by share. For a library built for alpha chains, this beta chain is a stray read; little rests on its size. This sequence joins TRBV19 and TRBJ1-4; tentative D call: TRBD1 (6 bases). The ends were cut back, 2 bases at V and 5 bases at J, with 12 bases in the middle. The length of the CDR3 is 15 residues. Germline-derived CDR1 and CDR2 are LNHDA and SQIVND (reference sequence). CDR3 protein: CASSIKGQLNEKLFF. As DNA, the CDR3 is TGTGCCAGTAGTATAAAGGGACAACTAAATGAAAAACTGTTTTTT.

By frequency in the sample, this clonotype is medium-sized (0.01 to 0.1%). As an off-target read in a library built for alpha chains, this beta chain has a frequency of little significance. The rearrangement uses TRBV7-2 and TRBJ2-7; 7 bases map to TRBD1. V dropped 5 bases and J dropped 3; count of bases not matched to a gene: 10. This CDR3 is 15 amino acids long. Germline V gene data show CDR1 as SGHTA and CDR2 as FQGNSA. The CDR3 loop is CASSTTRGQYYEQYF. The CDR3 nucleotides are TGTGCCAGCAGCACCACTCGGGGACAGTACTACGAGCAGTACTTC. The whole variable domain, remainder taken from reference TRBV7-2 and TRBJ2-7, is GAGVSQSPSNKVTEKGKDVELRCDPISGHTALYWYRQSLGQGLEFLIYFQGNSAPDKSGLPSDRFSAERTGGSVSTLTIQRTQQEDSAVYLCASSTTRGQYYEQYFGPGTRLTVT.

This clonotype was picked up many times. The library was prepared for alpha chains; this beta chain is a stray read, so its frequency means little. The chain carries TRBV5-6 and TRBJ2-1; D may be TRBD2 (6 bases). V was cut by 0 bases and J by 0 bases, with 7 bases left in between. Germline V gene lookup returns CDR1 SGHDT and CDR2 YYEEEE. This CDR3 is 15 amino acids long. The CDR3 bases are TGTGCCAGCAGCTTGGCTAGCGTCTCCTACAATGAGCAGTTCTTC. This sequence encodes CASSLASVSYNEQFF.

This clonotype is deemed large (0.1 to 1%). Within a library made for alpha chains, this beta chain is off target, and its count is uninformative. The chain employs TRBV6-5 and TRBJ1-4; maybe TRBD1 (6 bases). Germline CDR1 is MNHEY and CDR2 is SVGAGI. This CDR3 comprises 14 residues. The V gene lost 5 bases and the J gene lost 10 bases, with 17 bases spanning the gap. The CDR3 DNA follows: TGTGCCAGCAGTGCCAGGGGAGCGGGCGGAAAACTGTTTTTT. Translation: CASSARGAGGKLFF.

This clonotype qualifies as medium-sized (0.01 to 0.1%). As an off-target read in a library built for alpha chains, this beta chain has a frequency of little significance. The J gene is TRBJ1-2, the V gene TRBV5-4; possible D gene TRBD1, 5 bases. The V gene lost 4 bases and the J gene lost 4 bases, with 14 bases spanning the gap. CDR3 length: 14 amino acids. Germline V gives CDR1 SGHNT, CDR2 YYREEE (reference sequence). The CDR3 DNA follows: TGTGCCAGCAGCGGACACGAGGGGCTCTATGGCTACACCTTC. This translates into CASSGHEGLYGYTF.

On this clonotype: This beta chain represents an off-target read in a library built for alpha chains; its size is of limited meaning. The V call is TRBV2, the J call TRBJ1-2; maybe TRBD1 (6 bases). V was shortened by 1 base and J by 8 bases, with 20 bases between the two germline ends. Germline CDR1 is SNHLY and CDR2 is FYNNEI. This CDR3 has 16 residues. CDR3: CASSEGRDRLFRGYTF. CDR3 bases: TGTGCCAGCAGTGAAGGACGCGACAGGCTATTCAGAGGCTACACCTTC.

In the case of this clonotype: A read error may account for a junction end that differs from germline. Found in a library prepared for alpha chains, this beta chain is an off-target read, and its abundance has little meaning. The rearrangement uses TRBV12-3 or TRBV12-4 and TRBJ2-7, with 10 bases that match TRBD2. The CDR3 runs 14 residues. This CDR3 reads CASSLAGAPREQYF. CDR3 DNA sequence: TGTGCCAGCAGTCTAGCGGGGGCGCCGAGAGAGCAGTACTTC.

This clonotype was counted between two and nine times. This beta chain was picked up by a library intended for alpha chains and is off target, so its count carries little meaning. The chain couples TRBV18 to TRBJ1-4; TRBD1 matches 7 bases. J lost 2 bases, V lost 3 bases, and 12 bases had no gene match. Germline CDR1 reads KGHSH; CDR2 reads LQKENI. CDR3 length equals 18 residues. The CDR3, as DNA: TGTGCCAGCTCACCGCTCCGGGTACAGGGGTCTACTAATGAAAAACTGTTTTTT. This gives the protein CASSPLRVQGSTNEKLFF. Full variable domain (remainder filled in from reference TRBV18 and TRBJ1-4): NAGVMQNPRHLVRRRGQEARLRCSPMKGHSHVYWYRQLPEEGLKFMVYLQKENIIDESGMPKERFSAEFPKEGPSILRIQQVVRGDSAAYFCASSPLRVQGSTNEKLFFGSGTQLSVL.

Points on this clonotype: Little can be read into the size of this beta chain, an off-target read in a library designed for alpha chains. The chain combines TRBV27 with TRBJ1-5; no clear D. The V end was cut by 4 bases, the J end by 7 bases, with 11 bases between. Germline V gene sequence: CDR1 MNHEY, CDR2 SMNVEV (reference sequence). CDR3 length equals 13 residues. The DNA for the CDR3 is TGTGCCAGCAGTTCCCTCCCGGGGCAGCCCCAGCATTTT. The encoded protein is CASSSLPGQPQHF.

This clonotype has ten or more counts. Within a library made for alpha chains, this beta chain is off target, and its count is uninformative. The rearrangement links TRBV7-2 to TRBJ2-3, with 9 nucleotides matching TRBD2. After removal of 2 bases from V and 0 bases from J, the junction contained 6 bases not matched to a gene. Per the germline V gene, CDR1 is SGHTA and CDR2 is FQGNSA. CDR3 size: 17 residues. The CDR3 loop reads CASSLTRLAGSTDTQYF. The CDR3 nucleotides read TGTGCCAGCAGCTTAACCCGGCTAGCGGGAAGCACAGATACGCAGTATTTT.

By sample fraction, this clonotype is medium-sized. This beta chain was picked up by a library intended for alpha chains and is off target, so its count carries little meaning. The chain is built from TRBV6-5 and TRBJ2-5; 8 bases fit TRBD1. Germline assignment: CDR1 MNHEY and CDR2 SVGAGI. The CDR3 loop spans 15 amino acids. Trimming took 4 bases from V and 5 from J; bases not matched to a gene: 9. CDR3 nucleotides: TGTGCCAGCAGTTCCCCCAGGGGGCGAGAGGAGACCCAGTACTTC. This codes for CASSSPRGREETQYF.

In its sample, this clonotype was seen many times. This beta chain represents an off-target read in a library built for alpha chains; its size is of limited meaning. The rearrangement joins TRBV6-1 to TRBJ1-5, with D hard to call. Deletions cut 0 bases from V and 9 bases from J, with 9 bases between. CDR1 and CDR2 (germline): MNHNS, SASEGT. CDR3 length: 13 residues. DNA of the CDR3: TGTGCCAGCAGTGAAGCCCCGGGTGGGCCCCAGCATTTT. Translated: CASSEAPGGPQHF.

This clonotype is categorized as medium-sized. Because this beta chain is a stray read in a library intended to capture alpha chains, its abundance should not be given much weight. The rearrangement links TRBV19 to TRBJ2-5; 10 bases line up with TRBD1. The CDR3 totals 15 residues. Trimming cost V 11 bases and J 4 bases; bases outside gene matches: 13. In germline, CDR1 is LNHDA, CDR2 SQIVND (reference sequence). The CDR3 is CASRDRGNPRETQYF. CDR3 in DNA: TGTGCCTCCCGGGACAGGGGTAATCCGAGAGAGACCCAGTACTTC.

The table lists this clonotype with many counts. Since it is a stray read in a library aimed at alpha chains, this beta chain has a size that is not meaningful. The V call is TRBV15, the J call TRBJ2-1, with TRBD2 identical over 10 bases. J was trimmed by 3 bases and V by 0 bases; bases with no gene match: 8. CDR1 is LNHNV and CDR2 is YYDKDF in the germline V gene (reference sequence). This CDR3 region has 18 residues. The CDR3 bases are TGTGCCACCAGCAGAGATCGAGCTAGCGGGAGTCTCTACAATGAGCAGTTCTTC. The encoded protein is CATSRDRASGSLYNEQFF.

Concerning this clonotype: The library was designed around alpha chains, so this beta chain is a stray read whose abundance carries little weight. The chain carries TRBV7-9 and TRBJ2-5; TRBD2 matches 15 bases. The CDR3 has 14 residues. V lost 3 bases to trimming and J lost 9 bases; unmatched junction nucleotides: 2. CDR1 SEHNR and CDR2 FQNEAQ come from the germline V gene (reference sequence). For the CDR3, the DNA is TGTGCCAGCAGCTTTCGGACTAGCGGGGGGGCCCAGTACTTC. Residues: CASSFRTSGGAQYF.